What follows are 8 T cell receptor beta chains derived from one specimen sequenced in a study of T cell repertoires in cytomegalovirus infection. A single record per CDR3 protein comes from TCRdb applying MiXCR to the reads. The data contain hundreds of thousands of distinct CDR3 sequences, roughly 12% of them singletons. Sequencing was carried out using PBMCs. Every receptor here comes from a human donor in good health (CMV status not recorded). Some clones in this sample may be carry-over from other donors' samples.

This clonotype was seen at least ten times. This rearrangement joins TRBV11-2 to TRBJ2-3; tentatively, D is TRBD1 (6 bases). V gave up 4 bases and J gave up 7 bases, with 18 bases separating them. Germline values: CDR1 SGHAT, CDR2 FQNNGV. The CDR3 loop spans 15 amino acids. The CDR3 spells CASSSAPGAGYTQYF. The CDR3 DNA sequence: TGTGCCAGCAGCTCGGCTCCAGGGGCTGGGTATACGCAGTATTTT.

The genes are TRBV5-5 and TRBJ1-5; D ambiguous. Between the trimmed V and J ends, which lost 4 bases and 4 bases, there was a span of 15 bases. The germline CDR1 and CDR2 sequences are SGHKS and YYEKEE (reference sequence). The CDR3 is made up of 15 amino acids. The CDR3 DNA reads TGTGCCAGCAGCCCGGTAAGGCAGGAGAATCAGCCCCAGCATTTT. Translating it yields CASSPVRQENQPQHF.

This clonotype was detected many times. The chain employs TRBV28 and TRBJ1-1; 9 nucleotides agree with TRBD1. V lost 10 bases, J lost 0 bases, and 6 bases stayed unmatched. Germline values: CDR1 MDHEN, CDR2 SYDVKM. The CDR3 sequence is 14 residues long. The CDR3 DNA reads as TGTGCCACGGGACAGGGATGGGTGAACACTGAAGCTTTCTTT. It encodes CATGQGWVNTEAFF.

This clonotype appeared many times. The chain couples TRBV10-3 to TRBJ2-3; D unclear. CDR1 is ENHRY and CDR2 is SYGVKD in the germline V gene. The CDR3 loop spans 15 amino acids. Trimming shortened V by 0 bases and J by 2 bases, and 9 bases separated the two germline ends. The CDR3 loop reads CAISESMGNTDTQYF. CDR3 DNA sequence: TGTGCCATCAGTGAGTCCATGGGGAACACAGATACGCAGTATTTT.

This clonotype was counted only a few times. CDR3 region: CASSLAPQSGETQYF. In DNA, the CDR3 is TGCGCCAGCAGCTTGGCCCCCCAATCAGGAGAGACCCAGTACTTC. The chain combines TRBV5-1 with TRBJ2-5; D remains unclear. V lost 0 bases and J lost 4, with 13 bases in between. Germline loops: CDR1 SGHRS, CDR2 YFSETQ. The CDR3 has 15 residues.

V and J are TRBV6-5 and TRBJ1-2; tentative D call: TRBD1 (5 bases). The germline V and J ends were trimmed by 4 bases and 4 bases, with 19 bases remaining between them. Germline values: CDR1 MNHEY, CDR2 SVGAGI. This CDR3 is 16 amino acids long. In nucleotides, the CDR3 is TGTGCCAGCAGTTCCTTGGGACTCCCTTCCCCCTATGGCTACACCTTC. This sequence encodes CASSSLGLPSPYGYTF.

This clonotype was detected many times. The chain carries TRBV6-1 and TRBJ1-4; D is ambiguous. V was clipped by 5 bases and J by 5 bases, with 12 bases between them. Germline V gives CDR1 MNHNS, CDR2 SASEGT. The CDR3 extends over 14 amino acids. CDR3 DNA sequence: TGTGCCAGCAGTCCACGGCCTCAAAATGAAAAACTGTTTTTT. It yields the protein CASSPRPQNEKLFF.

This clonotype appeared many times. This chain links TRBV12-3 or TRBV12-4 with TRBJ1-3; TRBD1 agrees at 8 bases. With 5 bases clipped from V and 0 bases from J, the junction kept 12 bases outside the gene matches. This CDR3 spans 18 amino acids. CDR3 nucleotides: TGTGCCAGCAGTCACCGGGACAGGAACTATTTCTCTGGAAACACCATATATTTT. Translated, it gives CASSHRDRNYFSGNTIYF.